The 32 T cell receptor beta chains presented below share a single source sample, sequenced in a study of cytomegalovirus exposure and HLA in healthy donors. 60 Vbeta and 13 Jbeta primers were used in PCR. Some clones are missing from TCRdb's copy, which holds only in-frame ones; the method was immunoSEQ multiplex PCR. The sample includes about 64,000 clones, around 77% of them seen just once. The sample taken for sequencing was PBMCs. Receptors originate from a male donor in good health and CMV-seropositive.

J is TRBJ2-1 and V is TRBV7-3, with no clear D. Trimming cost V 1 base and J 2 bases, with 18 bases left between them. The CDR3 runs to 18 residues. Germline lookup yields CDR1 SGHTA and CDR2 FQGTGA. The CDR3 nucleotides are TGTGCCAGCAGCTTAAGTTCCCCATTCTCACCTACCTACAATGAGCAGTTCTTC. Residues: CASSLSSPFSPTYNEQFF.

This chain joins TRBV13 and TRBJ2-5; TRBD1 aligns across 7 bases. V was clipped by 4 bases and J by 2 bases; unmatched bases: 1. The CDR3 has 13 residues. CDR1 is PRHDT and CDR2 is FYEKMQ in the germline V gene (reference sequence). Written as DNA, the CDR3 is TGTGCCAGCAGCTCGGGACAGCAAGAGACCCAGTACTTC. Amino acid sequence: CASSSGQQETQYF. Based on the CDR3 plus reference TRBV13 and TRBJ2-5, the full variable domain is AAGVIQSPRHLIKEKRETATLKCYPIPRHDTVYWYQQGPGQDPQFLISFYEKMQSDKGSIPDRFSAQQFSDYHSELNMSSLELGDSALYFCASSSGQQETQYFGPGTRLLVL.

The rearrangement uses TRBV6-5 and TRBJ2-5, with 9 bases fitting TRBD1. The CDR3 covers 15 residues. After removal of 4 bases from V and 0 bases from J, the junction contained 3 bases not matched to a gene. Looked up from germline, CDR1 is MNHEY and CDR2 is SVGAGI. The CDR3 spells CASSFRDRDQETQYF. In DNA form, the CDR3 reads TGTGCCAGCAGTTTTAGGGACAGGGACCAAGAGACCCAGTACTTC.

The chain employs TRBV25-1 and TRBJ2-5, with 7 bases matching TRBD1. Germline V gene sequence: CDR1 MGHDK, CDR2 SYGVNS. The J segment lost 5 bases and the V segment lost 4 bases, leaving 7 bases of the junction unmatched. The CDR3 is made up of 14 amino acids. The CDR3 region has the DNA TGTGCCAGCAGTGGGCAGGGCAGGGGGGAGACCCAGTACTTC. Translation: CASSGQGRGETQYF. Supplemented by reference TRBV25-1 and TRBJ2-5, the full variable domain reads EADIYQTPRYLVIGTGKKITLECSQTMGHDKMYWYQQDPGMELHLIHYSYGVNSTEKGDLSSESTVSRIRTEHFPLTLESARPSHTSQYLCASSGQGRGETQYFGPGTRLLVL.

The chain carries TRBV5-4 and TRBJ2-3, with 7 positions matching TRBD2. Germline lookup yields CDR1 SGHNT and CDR2 YYREEE (reference sequence). V shed 3 bases and J 1 base; nucleotides not matched to a gene: 8. This CDR3 is built from 16 residues. The CDR3 spells CASSWGGPRGTDTQYF. In nucleotides, the CDR3 is TGTGCCAGCAGCTGGGGGGGACCTAGAGGCACAGATACGCAGTATTTT. The whole variable domain, filled in from reference TRBV5-4 and TRBJ2-3, reads ETGVTQSPTHLIKTRGQQVTLRCSSQSGHNTVSWYQQALGQGPQFIFQYYREEENGRGNFPPRFSGLQFPNYSSELNVNALELDDSALYLCASSWGGPRGTDTQYFGPGTRLTVL.

This clone appeared a single time. This chain joins TRBV6-6 and TRBJ2-1, with D possibly TRBD1 on 5 matching bases. The V gene's germline CDR1 is MNHNY and CDR2 SVGAGI (reference sequence). CDR3 length: 14 amino acids. V was pared by 7 bases and J by 4 bases, with 14 bases between. This CDR3 is CASTPRQGYNEQFF. DNA of the CDR3: TGTGCCAGCACCCCAAGGCAGGGTTACAATGAGCAGTTCTTC.

This clone was recorded a few times. This sequence joins TRBV6-1 and TRBJ2-6, with a weak D call TRBD2 (6 bases). CDR3 length: 15 residues. V was trimmed by 6 bases and J by 1 base, leaving 10 bases between them. Looked up from germline, CDR1 is MNHNS and CDR2 is SASEGT. This CDR3 reads CASRSSGSGANVLTF. In nucleotides, the CDR3 is TGTGCCAGCAGGTCCAGCGGGTCTGGGGCCAACGTCCTGACTTTC.

This clone turned up a few times. The rearrangement links TRBV5-1 to TRBJ2-2, with 11 bases fitting TRBD2. J lost 1 base, V lost 6 bases, and 11 bases had no gene match. There are 18 residues in the CDR3. Germline assignment: CDR1 SGHRS and CDR2 YFSETQ. CDR3 loop: CASNRGSGGARNTGELFF. CDR3 coding DNA: TGCGCCAGCAACCGTGGTAGCGGGGGGGCCCGGAACACCGGGGAGCTGTTTTTT.

V is TRBV6-1 and J is TRBJ2-1; maybe TRBD1 (5 bases). The CDR3 totals 17 residues. Looked up from germline, CDR1 is MNHNS and CDR2 is SASEGT. V was cut by 2 bases and J by 10 bases, with 24 bases left in between. CDR3 protein: CASSELHGSAGREEQFF. The CDR3 DNA is TGTGCCAGCAGTGAATTACACGGTTCGGCAGGGCGAGAGGAGCAGTTCTTC.

This clone has a handful of counts. The CDR3 here is CASSASGTETGELFF. The DNA of the CDR3 is TGTGCCAGCAGTGCCTCCGGGACAGAGACCGGGGAGCTGTTTTTT. The V call is TRBV25-1, the J call TRBJ2-2; 7 bases map to TRBD1. After removal of 4 bases from V and 5 bases from J, the junction contained 7 bases not matched to a gene. CDR3 length equals 15 residues. The germline CDR1 and CDR2 sequences are MGHDK and SYGVNS.

This clone has just a few counts. The genes are TRBV11-2 and TRBJ2-5, with 9 bases lining up with TRBD2. Germline CDR1 and CDR2: SGHAT and FQNNGV. With 7 bases clipped from V and 7 bases from J, the junction kept 16 bases outside the gene matches. This CDR3 region has 16 residues. CDR3 protein: CASTDTSGPSQGTQYF. The CDR3 DNA reads as TGTGCCAGCACCGATACTAGCGGGCCGTCCCAGGGGACCCAGTACTTC.

The V gene is TRBV28, the J gene TRBJ1-5, with 7 bases fitting TRBD1. Germline V CDR1 and CDR2: MDHEN, SYDVKM. V was pared by 4 bases and J by 4 bases, with 7 bases of the junction left unmatched. This CDR3 has 15 residues. DNA for the CDR3: TGTGCCAGCAGTTATCAGGACAGGAGGAATCAGCCCCAGCATTTT. Amino acid sequence: CASSYQDRRNQPQHF.

This clone has a single count. The rearrangement links TRBV27 to TRBJ1-1; 8 bases agree with TRBD1. Germline CDR1 MNHEY, CDR2 SMNVEV (reference sequence). The CDR3 totals 15 residues. Trimming removed 7 bases from V and 6 bases from J; junction bases left unmatched: 13. The CDR3 protein is CASTSVRAGGAEAFF. CDR3 in DNA: TGTGCCAGCACAAGTGTTAGGGCAGGGGGCGCTGAAGCTTTCTTT.

This clone was seen a few times. The rearrangement uses TRBV5-6 and TRBJ1-1; perhaps TRBD1 as D (5 bases). The germline gives CDR1 SGHDT, CDR2 YYEEEE. V was shortened by 6 bases and J by 9 bases, with 24 bases between the two germline ends. The CDR3 runs to 15 residues. The CDR3 here is CASNMGGAPGAKAFF. The CDR3 nucleotides read TGTGCCAGCAACATGGGTGGGGCCCCCGGCGCTAAAGCTTTCTTT.

The CDR3 protein is CSAAGTSPLHF. Here the CDR3 DNA reads TGCAGTGCCGCGGGAACTTCACCCCTCCACTTT. V usage is TRBV20-1 and J usage is TRBJ1-6; D is undetermined. The germline V gene has CDR1 DFQATT and CDR2 SNEGSKA (reference sequence). The CDR3 loop spans 11 amino acids. V lost 6 bases to trimming and J lost 9 bases, with 9 bases between them.

The chain links TRBV4-1 to TRBJ2-7; 11 nucleotides line up with TRBD1. The V segment lost 1 base and the J segment 7 bases; nucleotides outside the gene matches: 12. The germline V gene encodes CDR1 MGHRA and CDR2 YSYEKL. This CDR3 has 17 amino acids. The CDR3 region has the DNA TGCGCCAGCAGCCAAGCCCCCGGGACAGGGGGGGAAAGGGAGCAGTACTTC. Protein product: CASSQAPGTGGEREQYF.

The CDR3 sequence: CASLTGWRQPQHF. The DNA for the CDR3 is TGTGCCAGCCTTACAGGGTGGCGACAGCCCCAGCATTTT. The chain uses TRBV6-6 and TRBJ1-5; weak D call: TRBD1 (6 bases). Trimming removed 8 bases from V and 7 bases from J, with 15 bases in between. CDR3 size: 13 residues. CDR1 is MNHNY, CDR2 SVGAGI, per germline (reference sequence).

The table lists this clone with a count of one. The rearrangement joins TRBV7-3 to TRBJ2-2; no reliable D call. V gave up 7 bases and J gave up 5 bases, with 11 bases separating them. From germline, CDR1 is SGHTA and CDR2 FQGTGA. This CDR3 has 13 residues. The CDR3 DNA reads as TGTGCCAGCACCGTCAGTAATACCGGGGAGCTGTTTTTT. Protein: CASTVSNTGELFF.

This chain links TRBV7-2 with TRBJ2-7, with D possibly matching TRBD1 (6 bases). The germline CDR1 and CDR2 sequences are SGHTA and FQGNSA. The CDR3 totals 14 residues. Trimming pared 6 bases from V and 2 bases from J, leaving 14 bases between. CDR3 residues: CASSEDSWTYEQYF. CDR3 sequence (DNA): TGTGCCAGCAGTGAGGACAGTTGGACCTACGAGCAGTACTTC.

As to this clone: This sample includes further DNA sequences coding for the same CDR3. In nucleotides, the CDR3 is TGTGCCAGCAGCGCGGACAGTAACACTGAAGCTTTCTTT. This translates into CASSADSNTEAFF. V gene TRBV7-6 combines with J gene TRBJ1-1, with D perhaps TRBD1 (6 bases). CDR1 is SGHVS, CDR2 FNYEAQ, per germline. Trimming shortened V by 5 bases and J by 2 bases, and 9 bases separated the two germline ends. The CDR3 has 13 amino acids.

The chain employs TRBV5-1 and TRBJ1-5; D not certain. The V end lost 1 base, the J end lost 4 bases, and 9 bases lay between the germline ends. From germline, CDR1 is SGHRS and CDR2 YFSETQ. The CDR3 length is 14 residues. The CDR3 nucleotides read TGCGCCAGCAGCTTGTCGGGGTCGAATCAGCCCCAGCATTTT. Translating it yields CASSLSGSNQPQHF.

The V and J genes are TRBV28 and TRBJ1-6; 8 nucleotides agree with TRBD1. Germline V gene data show CDR1 as MDHEN and CDR2 as SYDVKM. V trimming: 8 bases; J trimming: 4 bases; junction bases outside the gene matches: 10. The CDR3 consists of 16 residues. As DNA, the CDR3 is TGTGCCAGCGTGGATGGACAGGGCCTATATAATTCACCCCTCCACTTT. Encoded protein: CASVDGQGLYNSPLHF.

This rearrangement joins TRBV9 to TRBJ2-7; 9 positions agree with TRBD1. Germline CDR1 and CDR2: SGDLS and YYNGEE. The CDR3 covers 15 residues. J lost 1 base, V lost 3 bases, and 5 bases had no gene match. Here the CDR3 DNA reads TGTGCCAGCAGCGATAGGGGACAGGGTTCCTACGAGCAGTACTTC. Its protein product is CASSDRGQGSYEQYF.

This clone showed up just a few times. The J gene is TRBJ1-2, the V gene TRBV11-2, with TRBD1 matching over 9 bases. J lost 5 bases, V lost 2 bases, and 6 bases had no gene match. Germline V CDR1 and CDR2: SGHAT, FQNNGV. The CDR3 has 15 residues. CDR3 protein: CASSLMSGQGYGYTF. CDR3 bases: TGTGCCAGCAGCTTAATGTCGGGACAGGGATATGGCTACACCTTC.

Worth noting for this clone: Other nucleotide sequences from this sample produce the same CDR3. The chain combines TRBV5-1 with TRBJ1-2; D uncertain. There are 15 residues in the CDR3. Germline-derived CDR1 and CDR2 are SGHRS and YFSETQ. Deletions cut 0 bases from V and 1 base from J, with 10 bases between. This CDR3 reads CASSLAADLNYGYTF. For the CDR3, the DNA is TGCGCCAGCAGCTTGGCGGCGGATCTTAACTATGGCTACACCTTC.

This clone was observed a few times. This sequence joins TRBV13 and TRBJ2-7, with a possible D match to TRBD1 (6 bases). This CDR3 comprises 14 residues. Between the trimmed V and J ends, which lost 2 bases and 2 bases, there was a span of 10 bases. The germline gives CDR1 PRHDT, CDR2 FYEKMQ (reference sequence). CDR3 nucleotides: TGTGCCAGCAGCTTATCGGGACAAACCTACGAGCAGTACTTC. This sequence encodes CASSLSGQTYEQYF.

This chain links TRBV28 with TRBJ2-7, with D maybe TRBD2 (7 bases). The germline gives CDR1 MDHEN, CDR2 SYDVKM. The length of the CDR3 is 15 residues. The V end lost 4 bases, the J end lost 7 bases, and 20 bases lay between the germline ends. CDR3 sequence reads: CASSYRGAPVREQYF. CDR3 nucleotide sequence: TGTGCCAGCAGTTATCGGGGGGCACCGGTTAGGGAGCAGTACTTC.

V and J are TRBV6-1 and TRBJ2-4, with 10 bases lining up with TRBD1. V gave up 4 bases and J gave up 2 bases; unmatched junction bases: 5. CDR1 is MNHNS and CDR2 is SASEGT in the germline V gene. This CDR3 comprises 16 residues. CDR3 sequence (DNA): TGTGCCAGCAGTGTGGACAGGGGGTTATCCAAAAACATTCAGTACTTC. This codes for CASSVDRGLSKNIQYF.

The chain joins TRBV27 to TRBJ1-4; 7 positions match TRBD1. J lost 1 base, V lost 5 bases, and 7 bases had no gene match. This CDR3 has 16 residues. CDR1 is MNHEY and CDR2 is SMNVEV in the germline V gene (reference sequence). The CDR3 sequence is CASSPSPGGTNEKLFF. CDR3 nucleotides: TGTGCCAGCAGTCCGAGCCCAGGGGGAACTAATGAAAAACTGTTTTTT.

A single count supports this clone. This chain links TRBV7-6 with TRBJ2-5, with D perhaps TRBD2 (5 bases). The V end was cut by 5 bases, the J end by 6 bases, with 10 bases between. CDR1 is SGHVS and CDR2 is FNYEAQ in the germline V gene. The CDR3 spans 12 residues. The CDR3 DNA is TGTGCCAGCAGCCTCGACGGGAAGACCCAGTACTTC. Translated: CASSLDGKTQYF.

This rearrangement joins TRBV5-1 to TRBJ1-3, with D tentatively TRBD1 (6 bases). Per germline, CDR1 SGHRS and CDR2 YFSETQ. The CDR3 loop spans 14 amino acids. V lost 4 bases and J 4 bases, leaving 12 bases between the germline ends. CDR3 nucleotide sequence: TGCGCCAGCAGCACAGGGTCGTCCGGAAACACCATATATTTT. It translates to CASSTGSSGNTIYF.

The chain carries TRBV11-3 and TRBJ1-6, with TRBD1 identical over 9 bases. V was pared by 0 bases and J by 0 bases, with 3 bases of the junction left unmatched. The CDR3 consists of 18 residues. CDR1 is SGHNT, CDR2 YENEEA, per germline. CDR3 loop: CASSLEGQGSSYNSPLHF. In nucleotides, the CDR3 is TGTGCCAGCAGCTTAGAGGGACAGGGAAGCTCCTATAATTCACCCCTCCACTTT. Based on the CDR3 plus reference TRBV11-3 and TRBJ1-6, the full variable domain is EAGVVQSPRYKIIEKKQPVAFWCNPISGHNTLYWYLQNLGQGPELLIRYENEEAVDDSQLPKDRFSAERLKGVDSTLKIQPAELGDSAVYLCASSLEGQGSSYNSPLHFGNGTRLTVT.